Shown below are 4 T cell receptor beta chains from a single sample sequenced in a study of OX40 agonist ivuxolimab in advanced cancers. Measured with immunoSEQ multiplex PCR; TCRdb has only the in-frame clones, and not every one. The sample carries around 65,000 clones, about 92% recorded once. This sample comprised CD4+ or CD8+ T cells sorted from blood, obtained in a trial of the OX40 agonist ivuxolimab. The receptors come from an adult with an advanced solid tumor such as melanoma, head and neck, liver or kidney cancer.

J is TRBJ2-2 and V is TRBV7-9; 7 bases agree with TRBD2. J gave up 0 bases and V 11 bases, and 9 bases lay outside the gene matches. The CDR3 is 15 residues long. Germline V lookup: CDR1 SEHNR, CDR2 FQNEAQ (reference sequence). The CDR3 reads CAAPKGGPNTGELFF. The DNA for the CDR3 is TGTGCCGCTCCGAAGGGAGGGCCGAACACCGGGGAGCTGTTTTTT.

This sequence joins TRBV5-1 and TRBJ1-5; D gene uncertain. CDR1 is SGHRS, CDR2 YFSETQ, per germline. The CDR3 has 14 amino acids. V gave up 0 bases and J gave up 9 bases, with 13 bases separating them. CDR3 amino acids: CASSLVAGEPPQHF. The CDR3 DNA follows: TGCGCCAGCAGCTTGGTAGCAGGAGAGCCGCCCCAGCATTTT.

V usage is TRBV5-1 and J usage is TRBJ1-1, with D possibly TRBD1 on 6 matching bases. Germline V gene data show CDR1 as SGHRS and CDR2 as YFSETQ. Deletions cut 4 bases from V and 8 bases from J, with 15 bases between. This CDR3 has 13 amino acids. CDR3 DNA sequence: TGCGCCAGCAGCAGGGGGACGGAGCCGGAAGCTTTCTTT. Protein sequence: CASSRGTEPEAFF.

The V gene is TRBV6-5, the J gene TRBJ1-6; 7 nucleotides agree with TRBD1. The V segment lost 6 bases and the J segment 7 bases; nucleotides outside the gene matches: 6. The germline V gene has CDR1 MNHEY and CDR2 SVGAGI. The CDR3 length is 14 residues. This CDR3 is CASSQQGLNSPLHF. The CDR3 coding sequence is TGTGCCAGCAGCCAACAGGGGTTGAATTCACCCCTCCACTTT.